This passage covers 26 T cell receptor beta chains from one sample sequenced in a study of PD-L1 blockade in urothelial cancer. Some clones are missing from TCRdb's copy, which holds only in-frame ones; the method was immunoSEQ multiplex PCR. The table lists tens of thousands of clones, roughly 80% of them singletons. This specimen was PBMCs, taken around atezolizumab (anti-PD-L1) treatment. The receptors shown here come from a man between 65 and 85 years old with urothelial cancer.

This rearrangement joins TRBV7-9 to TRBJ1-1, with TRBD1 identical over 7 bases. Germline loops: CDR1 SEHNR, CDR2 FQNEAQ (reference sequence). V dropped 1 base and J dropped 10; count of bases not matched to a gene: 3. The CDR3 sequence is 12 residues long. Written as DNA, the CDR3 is TGTGCCAGCAGCTTAGAACAGGGGACAGCTTTCTTT. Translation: CASSLEQGTAFF.

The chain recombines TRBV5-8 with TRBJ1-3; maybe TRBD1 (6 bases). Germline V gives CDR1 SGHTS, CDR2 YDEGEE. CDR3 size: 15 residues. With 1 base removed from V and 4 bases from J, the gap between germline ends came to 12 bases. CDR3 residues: CASSLMGAPGNTIYF. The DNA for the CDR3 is TGTGCCAGCAGCTTGATGGGGGCTCCGGGAAACACCATATATTTT.

CDR3 region: CASGPPDKNTEAFF. In nucleotides, the CDR3 is TGTGCTAGTGGTCCCCCCGACAAGAACACTGAAGCTTTCTTT. The rearrangement uses TRBV12-5 and TRBJ1-1; D call uncertain. CDR1 and CDR2 (germline): LGHNT, FRNRAP. The CDR3 contains 14 residues. Trimming removed 5 bases at V and 1 base at J, with 11 bases between.

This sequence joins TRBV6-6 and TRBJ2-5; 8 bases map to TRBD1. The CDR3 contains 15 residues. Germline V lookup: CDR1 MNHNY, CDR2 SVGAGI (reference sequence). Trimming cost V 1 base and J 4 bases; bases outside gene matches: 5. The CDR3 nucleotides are TGTGCCAGCAGTTACTTAAACGACAGGGGAGAGACCCAGTACTTC. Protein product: CASSYLNDRGETQYF.

The CDR3 reads CASSKFGQGAYNEQFF. Written as DNA, the CDR3 is TGCGCCAGCAGCAAATTTGGACAGGGGGCTTACAATGAGCAGTTCTTC. The chain combines TRBV5-1 with TRBJ2-1, with 11 positions matching TRBD1. V dropped 4 bases and J dropped 4; count of bases not matched to a gene: 7. CDR3 size: 16 residues. Germline assignment: CDR1 SGHRS and CDR2 YFSETQ.

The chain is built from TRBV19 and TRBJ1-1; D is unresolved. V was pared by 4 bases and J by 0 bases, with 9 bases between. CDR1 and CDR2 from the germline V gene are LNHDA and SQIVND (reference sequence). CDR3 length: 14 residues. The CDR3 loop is CASSRAPVNTEAFF. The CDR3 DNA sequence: TGTGCCAGTAGTAGGGCACCCGTGAACACTGAAGCTTTCTTT.

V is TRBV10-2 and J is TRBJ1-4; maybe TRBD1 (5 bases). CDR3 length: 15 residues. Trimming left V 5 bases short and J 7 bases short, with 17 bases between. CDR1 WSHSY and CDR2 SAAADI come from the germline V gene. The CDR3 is CASSKNRDGGEKLFF. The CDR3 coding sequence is TGCGCCAGCAGTAAAAATAGGGACGGGGGTGAAAAACTGTTTTTT.

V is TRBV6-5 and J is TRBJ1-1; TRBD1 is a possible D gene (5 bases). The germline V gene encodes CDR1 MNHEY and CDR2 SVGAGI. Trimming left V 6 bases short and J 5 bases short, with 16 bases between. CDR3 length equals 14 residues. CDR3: CASRRGGAVTEAFF. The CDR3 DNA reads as TGTGCCAGCAGGCGTGGAGGGGCAGTAACTGAAGCTTTCTTT.

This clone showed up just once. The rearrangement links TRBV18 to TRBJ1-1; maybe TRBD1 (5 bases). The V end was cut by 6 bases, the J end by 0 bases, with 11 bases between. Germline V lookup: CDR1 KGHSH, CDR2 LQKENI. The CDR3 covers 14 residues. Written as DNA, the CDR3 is TGTGCCAGCTCCCTGGGGCCGATGAACACTGAAGCTTTCTTT. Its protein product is CASSLGPMNTEAFF.

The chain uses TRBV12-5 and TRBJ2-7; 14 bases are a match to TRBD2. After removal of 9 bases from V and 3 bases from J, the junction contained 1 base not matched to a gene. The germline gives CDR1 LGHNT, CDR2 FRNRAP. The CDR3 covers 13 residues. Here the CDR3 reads CASGTSGGYEQYF. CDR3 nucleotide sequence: TGTGCTAGCGGGACTAGCGGGGGCTACGAGCAGTACTTC.

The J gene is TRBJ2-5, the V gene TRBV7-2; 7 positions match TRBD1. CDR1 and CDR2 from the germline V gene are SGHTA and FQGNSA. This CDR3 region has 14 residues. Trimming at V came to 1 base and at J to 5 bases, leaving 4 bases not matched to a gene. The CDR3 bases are TGTGCCAGCAGCTTAGGACAGGGAGACGAGACCCAGTACTTC. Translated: CASSLGQGDETQYF.

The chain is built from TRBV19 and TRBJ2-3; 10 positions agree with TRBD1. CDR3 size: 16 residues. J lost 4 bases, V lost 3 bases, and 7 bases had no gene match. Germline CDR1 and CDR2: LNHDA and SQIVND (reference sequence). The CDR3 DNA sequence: TGTGCCAGTAGTATCGGACAGGGGGGGGTCGCAGATACGCAGTATTTT. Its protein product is CASSIGQGGVADTQYF.

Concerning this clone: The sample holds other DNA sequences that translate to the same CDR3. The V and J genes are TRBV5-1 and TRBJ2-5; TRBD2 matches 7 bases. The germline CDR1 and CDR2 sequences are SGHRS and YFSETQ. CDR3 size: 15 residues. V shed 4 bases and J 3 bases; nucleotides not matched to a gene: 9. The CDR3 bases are TGCGCCAGCAGCCGCCGGGGCGGGGGAGAAGAGACCCAGTACTTC. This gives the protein CASSRRGGGEETQYF.

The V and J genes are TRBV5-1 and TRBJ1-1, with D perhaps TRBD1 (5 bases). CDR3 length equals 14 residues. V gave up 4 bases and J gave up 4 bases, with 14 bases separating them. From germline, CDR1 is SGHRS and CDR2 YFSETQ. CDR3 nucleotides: TGCGCCAGCAGCCCCCTCAGGGAGGGCACTGAAGCTTTCTTT. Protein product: CASSPLREGTEAFF. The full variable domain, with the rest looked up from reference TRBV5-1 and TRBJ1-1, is KAGVTQTPRYLIKTRGQQVTLSCSPISGHRSVSWYQQTPGQGLQFLFEYFSETQRNKGNFPGRFSGRQFSNSRSEMNVSTLELGDSALYLCASSPLREGTEAFFGQGTRLTVV.

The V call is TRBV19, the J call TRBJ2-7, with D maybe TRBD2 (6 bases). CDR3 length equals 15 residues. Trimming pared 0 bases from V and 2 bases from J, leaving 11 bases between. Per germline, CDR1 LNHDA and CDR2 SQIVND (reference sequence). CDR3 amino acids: CASSIDGGTAYEQYF. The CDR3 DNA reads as TGTGCCAGTAGTATAGATGGAGGGACGGCCTACGAGCAGTACTTC.

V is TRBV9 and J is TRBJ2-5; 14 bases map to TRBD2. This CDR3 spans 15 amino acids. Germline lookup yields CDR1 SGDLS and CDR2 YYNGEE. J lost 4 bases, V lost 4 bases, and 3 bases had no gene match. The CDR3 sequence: CASSPGTSGGETQYF. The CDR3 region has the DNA TGTGCCAGCAGCCCGGGGACTAGCGGGGGAGAGACCCAGTACTTC.

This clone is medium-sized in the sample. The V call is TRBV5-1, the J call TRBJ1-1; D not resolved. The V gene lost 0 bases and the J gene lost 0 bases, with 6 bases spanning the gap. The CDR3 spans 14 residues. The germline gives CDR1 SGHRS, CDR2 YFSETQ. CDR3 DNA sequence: TGCGCCAGCAGCTTGGCAGATTTGAACACTGAAGCTTTCTTT. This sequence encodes CASSLADLNTEAFF.

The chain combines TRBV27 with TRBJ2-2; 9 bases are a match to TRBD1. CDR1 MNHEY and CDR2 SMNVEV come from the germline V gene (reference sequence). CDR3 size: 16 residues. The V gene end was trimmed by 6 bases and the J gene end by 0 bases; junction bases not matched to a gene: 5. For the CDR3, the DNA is TGTGCCAGCAGGAAGGACAGGGGCGCGAACACCGGGGAGCTGTTTTTT. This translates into CASRKDRGANTGELFF.

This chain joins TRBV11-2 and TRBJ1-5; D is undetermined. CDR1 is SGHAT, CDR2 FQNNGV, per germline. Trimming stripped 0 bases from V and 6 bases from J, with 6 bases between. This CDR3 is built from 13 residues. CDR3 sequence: CASSLDYPQPQHF. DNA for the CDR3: TGTGCCAGCAGCTTAGATTATCCTCAGCCCCAGCATTTT.

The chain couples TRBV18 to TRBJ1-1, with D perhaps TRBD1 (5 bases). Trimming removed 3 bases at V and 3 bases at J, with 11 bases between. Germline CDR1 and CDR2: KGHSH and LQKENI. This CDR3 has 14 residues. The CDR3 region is CASSPLGGDTEAFF. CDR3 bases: TGTGCCAGCTCACCCCTCGGGGGGGACACTGAAGCTTTCTTT.

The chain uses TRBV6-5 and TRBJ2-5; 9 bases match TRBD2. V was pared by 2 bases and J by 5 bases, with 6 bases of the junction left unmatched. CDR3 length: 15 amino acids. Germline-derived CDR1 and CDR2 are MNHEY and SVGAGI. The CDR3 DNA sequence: TGTGCCAGCAGTTACCTAGCGGGGAGTGGGGAGACCCAGTACTTC. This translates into CASSYLAGSGETQYF.

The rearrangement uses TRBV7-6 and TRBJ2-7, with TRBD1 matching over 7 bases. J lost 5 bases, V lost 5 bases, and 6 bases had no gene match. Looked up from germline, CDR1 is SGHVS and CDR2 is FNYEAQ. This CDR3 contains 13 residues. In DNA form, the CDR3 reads TGTGCCAGCAGCCCTGACAGGGTCCACGAGCAGTACTTC. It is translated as CASSPDRVHEQYF.

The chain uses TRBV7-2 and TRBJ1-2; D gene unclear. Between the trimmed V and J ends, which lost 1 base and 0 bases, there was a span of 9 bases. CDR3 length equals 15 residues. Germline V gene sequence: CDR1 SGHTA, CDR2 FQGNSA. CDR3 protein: CASSLGGRTNYGYTF. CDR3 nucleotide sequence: TGTGCCAGCAGCTTAGGAGGCAGAACTAACTATGGCTACACCTTC.

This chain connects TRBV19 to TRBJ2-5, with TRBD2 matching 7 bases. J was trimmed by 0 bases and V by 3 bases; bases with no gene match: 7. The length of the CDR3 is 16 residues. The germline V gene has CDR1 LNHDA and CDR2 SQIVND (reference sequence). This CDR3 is CASSIGAGKYQETQYF. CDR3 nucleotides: TGTGCCAGTAGTATCGGAGCGGGAAAATACCAAGAGACCCAGTACTTC.

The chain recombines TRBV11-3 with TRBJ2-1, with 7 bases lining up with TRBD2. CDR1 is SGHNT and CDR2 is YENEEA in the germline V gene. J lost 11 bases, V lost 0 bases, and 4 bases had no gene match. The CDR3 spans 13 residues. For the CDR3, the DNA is TGTGCCAGCAGCTTAGAAGCCGGGAGGAAGCAGTTCTTC. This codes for CASSLEAGRKQFF.

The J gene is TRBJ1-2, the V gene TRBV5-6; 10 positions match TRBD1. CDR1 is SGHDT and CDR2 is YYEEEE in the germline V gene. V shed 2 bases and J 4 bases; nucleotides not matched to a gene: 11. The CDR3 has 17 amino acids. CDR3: CASSFRDRGGAGYGYTF. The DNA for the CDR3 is TGTGCCAGCAGCTTTCGGGACAGGGGAGGGGCTGGCTATGGCTACACCTTC. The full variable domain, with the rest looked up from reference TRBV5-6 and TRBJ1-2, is DAGVTQSPTHLIKTRGQQVTLRCSPKSGHDTVSWYQQALGQGPQFIFQYYEEEERQRGNFPDRFSGHQFPNYSSELNVNALLLGDSALYLCASSFRDRGGAGYGYTFGSGTRLTVV.